Following are 24 T cell receptor beta chains from one sample sequenced in a study of blood T cell repertoires in COVID-19. Sequencing was performed with immunoSEQ multiplex PCR; in TCRdb, only in-frame clones are kept and a portion is missing. The table has around 260,000 clones, approximately 87% seen once; the top ten hold about 4.5%. Sequences were obtained from peripheral blood. These receptors were collected from a man aged 60 to 75 who had recovered from COVID-19.

This clone was counted a few times. This sample includes further DNA sequences coding for the same CDR3. This chain connects TRBV11-2 to TRBJ1-1; 8 bases fit TRBD1. This CDR3 region has 14 residues. With 5 bases clipped from V and 1 base from J, the junction kept 3 bases outside the gene matches. CDR1 and CDR2 from the germline V gene are SGHAT and FQNNGV. This chain's CDR3 is CASSPGQGNTEAFF. CDR3 DNA: TGTGCCAGCAGCCCAGGACAGGGGAACACTGAAGCTTTCTTT.

This chain links TRBV12-3 or TRBV12-4 with TRBJ1-2; D is uncertain. The CDR3 is made up of 13 amino acids. V lost 6 bases, J lost 4 bases, and 12 bases lay in between. CDR3 nucleotides: TGTGCCAGCAGAGCCATCGGGTTCTATGGCTACACCTTC. This translates into CASRAIGFYGYTF.

The chain recombines TRBV23-1 with TRBJ2-7; D perhaps matches TRBD2 (6 bases). TRBV23-1 is placed among ORFs of uncertain function. This CDR3 contains 11 residues. Trimming shortened V by 0 bases and J by 9 bases, and 6 bases separated the two germline ends. DNA of the CDR3: TGCGCCAGCAGTCAATCGCGGGGGCAGTACTTC. Its translation is CASSQSRGQYF.

V and J are TRBV5-6 and TRBJ1-2, with 7 bases lining up with TRBD1. This CDR3 is 18 amino acids long. J lost 3 bases, V lost 4 bases, and 18 bases had no gene match. From germline, CDR1 is SGHDT and CDR2 YYEEEE. The CDR3 bases are TGTGCCAGCAGCAGATCCCGGGACAGAGAACTACCTTACTATGGCTACACCTTC. Translated, it gives CASSRSRDRELPYYGYTF.

The chain combines TRBV25-1 with TRBJ2-3, with TRBD2 identical over 9 bases. In germline, CDR1 is MGHDK, CDR2 SYGVNS. V trimming: 4 bases; J trimming: 4 bases; junction bases outside the gene matches: 3. CDR3 size: 14 residues. The CDR3, as DNA: TGTGCCAGCAGTGTCGCGGGAGGGCCAGATACGCAGTATTTT. It specifies CASSVAGGPDTQYF.

The chain combines TRBV19 with TRBJ1-5, with a tentative D call TRBD1 (5 bases). The CDR3 has 15 residues. Trimming pared 5 bases from V and 3 bases from J, leaving 14 bases between. The V gene's germline CDR1 is LNHDA and CDR2 SQIVND (reference sequence). The CDR3 DNA is TGTGCCAGTAGTTACACAGACAGACACAATCAGCCCCAGCATTTT. It is translated as CASSYTDRHNQPQHF.

V and J are TRBV19 and TRBJ2-3, with D tentatively TRBD2 (7 bases). The germline gives CDR1 LNHDA, CDR2 SQIVND (reference sequence). Trimming cost V 9 bases and J 4 bases, with 17 bases left between them. This CDR3 has 14 amino acids. The CDR3 nucleotides are TGTGCCAGCGGCCCGAAAGGGGGGGCAGATACGCAGTATTTT. Translated, it gives CASGPKGGADTQYF. Filled out from reference TRBV19 and TRBJ2-3, the complete variable domain reads DGGITQSPKYLFRKEGQNVTLSCEQNLNHDAMYWYRQDPGQGLRLIYYSQIVNDFQKGDIAEGYSVSREKKESFPLTVTSAQKNPTAFYLCASGPKGGADTQYFGPGTRLTVL.

The gene calls are TRBV3-1 (or the pseudogene TRBV3-2) and TRBJ2-5; D call uncertain. The CDR3 contains 14 residues. V dropped 1 base and J dropped 4 bases, with 10 bases sitting between them. Per the germline V gene, CDR1 is LGHDT and CDR2 is YNNKEL (reference sequence). CDR3 sequence (DNA): TGTGCCAGCAGCCAAGGGTTTTCGGGAGAGACCCAGTACTTC. Amino acids: CASSQGFSGETQYF.

This chain uses TRBV28 with TRBJ1-4, with a possible D match to TRBD1 (5 bases). V gave up 5 bases and J gave up 0 bases, with 10 bases separating them. The CDR3 has 15 amino acids. Germline CDR1 and CDR2: MDHEN and SYDVKM. CDR3 residues: CASSTQGATNEKLFF. DNA of the CDR3: TGTGCCAGCAGTACTCAAGGGGCAACTAATGAAAAACTGTTTTTT.

The chain links TRBV29-1 to TRBJ2-5; possibly TRBD2 for D (6 bases). CDR1 is SQVTM, CDR2 ANQGSEA, per germline. The CDR3 runs to 11 residues. Trimming shortened V by 6 bases and J by 5 bases, and 10 bases separated the two germline ends. The CDR3 loop is CSVGDLETQYF. CDR3 in DNA: TGCAGCGTCGGGGACTTGGAGACCCAGTACTTC.

The chain is built from TRBV18 and TRBJ1-5, with D maybe TRBD1 (6 bases). The length of the CDR3 is 14 residues. Trimming shortened V by 2 bases and J by 6 bases, and 11 bases separated the two germline ends. CDR1 and CDR2 (germline): KGHSH, LQKENI. The DNA for the CDR3 is TGTGCCAGCTCACCAGCAGGGGAGGGTCAGCCCCAGCATTTT. This codes for CASSPAGEGQPQHF.

The chain couples TRBV30 to TRBJ2-7, with D perhaps TRBD2 (6 bases). Germline V gene data show CDR1 as GTSNPN and CDR2 as SVGIG (reference sequence). The CDR3 loop spans 15 amino acids. V gave up 0 bases and J gave up 3 bases, with 15 bases separating them. The CDR3 reads CAWSVGTPNGYEQYF. DNA for the CDR3: TGTGCCTGGAGTGTAGGGACTCCCAACGGCTACGAGCAGTACTTC.

This clone was recorded a few times. The chain employs TRBV19 and TRBJ1-1; D is possibly TRBD1 (6 bases). Germline CDR1 and CDR2: LNHDA and SQIVND (reference sequence). CDR3 size: 14 residues. V shed 7 bases and J shed 0 bases, with 12 bases lying between them. Here the CDR3 reads CASISDRLNTEAFF. The CDR3 bases are TGTGCCAGTATCTCCGACAGGCTGAACACTGAAGCTTTCTTT.

This clone is a singleton in its sample. The V gene is TRBV10-3, the J gene TRBJ2-1; 7 nucleotides line up with TRBD1. V gave up 7 bases and J gave up 1 base; unmatched junction bases: 7. The V gene's germline CDR1 is ENHRY and CDR2 SYGVKD. The CDR3 has 15 amino acids. The CDR3 spells CAITGTATSYNEQFF. The CDR3 coding sequence is TGTGCCATCACCGGGACAGCTACTTCCTACAATGAGCAGTTCTTC.

This chain joins TRBV7-8 and TRBJ2-3; TRBD2 matches at 11 bases. The germline CDR1 and CDR2 sequences are SGHVS and FQNEAQ. V gave up 1 base and J gave up 5 bases; unmatched junction bases: 11. This CDR3 is built from 18 residues. The CDR3 DNA reads TGTGCCAGCAGCTTAGAATCAGTAGCGGGAGGGCCCCGAGATACGCAGTATTTT. Protein: CASSLESVAGGPRDTQYF.

The genes are TRBV13 and TRBJ2-1, with 8 bases aligning to TRBD1. Germline CDR1 is PRHDT and CDR2 is FYEKMQ (reference sequence). Germline trimming cut 0 bases from V and 4 bases from J; bases unmatched to any gene: 14. The CDR3 runs 19 residues. CDR3 nucleotides: TGTGCCAGCAGCTTAGGCAGGGGGCTTGGGGGCCAAAGGTACAATGAGCAGTTCTTC. Its protein is CASSLGRGLGGQRYNEQFF.

The CDR3 loop reads CATSREIAGPTDTQYF. The CDR3 DNA reads TGTGCCACCAGCAGAGAAATAGCGGGACCTACAGATACGCAGTATTTT. J is TRBJ2-3 and V is TRBV15; TRBD2 matches 8 bases. Germline loops: CDR1 LNHNV, CDR2 YYDKDF (reference sequence). V gave up 0 bases and J gave up 3 bases; unmatched junction bases: 5. CDR3 size: 16 residues.

This chain joins TRBV7-3 and TRBJ2-1, with 16 bases identical to TRBD2. In germline, CDR1 is SGHTA, CDR2 FQGTGA. Trimming took 5 bases from V and 1 from J; bases not matched to a gene: 2. The CDR3 consists of 17 residues. CDR3 in amino acids: CASSGTSGGESYNEQFF. In DNA form, the CDR3 reads TGTGCCAGCAGCGGGACTAGCGGGGGGGAGTCCTACAATGAGCAGTTCTTC.

About this clone: Relative to the germline gene, one junction end is altered; a read error may explain this. The chain joins TRBV3-1 (or the pseudogene TRBV3-2) to TRBJ2-7; 13 bases match TRBD2. There are 14 residues in the CDR3. Per the germline V gene, CDR1 is LGHDT and CDR2 is YNNKEL (reference sequence). CDR3 region: CAGSPTSGRAGQYF. The CDR3 coding sequence is TGTGCCGGCAGCCCAACTAGCGGGAGGGCTGGGCAGTACTTC.

The chain combines TRBV24-1 with TRBJ2-3, with 7 nucleotides matching TRBD2. Per germline, CDR1 KGHDR and CDR2 SFDVKD. V shed 9 bases and J 4 bases; nucleotides not matched to a gene: 3. This CDR3 comprises 12 residues. The CDR3 region is CATGGGSDTQYF. The CDR3 region has the DNA TGTGCCACCGGGGGAGGGTCAGATACGCAGTATTTT.

The CDR3 region has the DNA TGTGCCAGCAGTCCACAGCCAAGACCAACTAATGAAAAACTGTTTTTT. Amino acid sequence: CASSPQPRPTNEKLFF. The rearrangement joins TRBV27 to TRBJ1-4; D is unclear. The length of the CDR3 is 16 residues. V gave up 5 bases and J gave up 0 bases, with 13 bases separating them. Germline CDR1 is MNHEY and CDR2 is SMNVEV (reference sequence).

This chain joins TRBV30 and TRBJ1-6; 9 bases fit TRBD1. V shed 3 bases and J 6 bases; nucleotides not matched to a gene: 6. The CDR3 covers 15 residues. Germline V gene data show CDR1 as GTSNPN and CDR2 as SVGIG (reference sequence). CDR3 nucleotide sequence: TGTGCCTGGAGGATTACAGGGGGCGCTAATTCACCCCTCCACTTT. The encoded protein is CAWRITGGANSPLHF.

The table lists this clone with a few counts. The V call is TRBV11-3, the J call TRBJ2-7; 10 bases map to TRBD1. CDR1 is SGHNT, CDR2 YENEEA, per germline. The CDR3 length is 13 residues. The trim removed 5 bases at V and 6 bases at J, leaving 4 bases unmatched. The CDR3, as DNA: TGTGCCAGCAGCCGACAGGGGGCAACCGAGCAGTACTTC. Translated: CASSRQGATEQYF.

V is TRBV6-5 and J is TRBJ1-5; D ambiguous. Germline lookup yields CDR1 MNHEY and CDR2 SVGAGI. Trimming shortened V by 6 bases and J by 3 bases, and 12 bases separated the two germline ends. The CDR3 runs to 14 residues. The CDR3 nucleotides are TGTGCCAGCAGATCCTCCGGGAACAATCAGCCCCAGCATTTT. It translates to CASRSSGNNQPQHF.